This passage covers 10 T cell receptor beta chains from one sample sequenced in a study of CD8 T cells in Susac syndrome. RNA was extracted with the RNeasy kit, and a quantity of about 0.5 to 1 ug was reverse transcribed using random hexamers. Each CDR3 protein gets one entry after TCRdb re-called the immunoSEQ multiplex PCR reads with MiXCR. The data show some 170,000 distinct CDR3 sequences, with 85% to 95% seen just once and approximately 0.1% held by the top ten. The material sequenced was CD4+ T cells from PBMCs. These receptors were taken from a human donor in good health.

This sequence joins TRBV13 and TRBJ2-7; 7 bases align to TRBD2. This CDR3 has 13 residues. Germline V gene sequence: CDR1 PRHDT, CDR2 FYEKMQ (reference sequence). The trim removed 5 bases at V and 6 bases at J, leaving 7 bases unmatched. As DNA, the CDR3 is TGTGCCAGCAGCCGTAGGGAGGGCGCCGAGCAGTACTTC. It yields the protein CASSRREGAEQYF.

The V gene is TRBV30, the J gene TRBJ1-5; D not certain. The CDR3 has 12 residues. Germline lookup yields CDR1 GTSNPN and CDR2 SVGIG (reference sequence). V lost 0 bases to trimming and J lost 4 bases, with 4 bases between them. DNA of the CDR3: TGTGCCTGGAGTGTTCAGAATCAGCCCCAGCATTTT. This codes for CAWSVQNQPQHF.

The chain couples TRBV20-1 to TRBJ2-7; 10 positions agree with TRBD2. The CDR3 runs to 14 residues. J lost 2 bases, V lost 5 bases, and 6 bases had no gene match. Germline CDR1 DFQATT, CDR2 SNEGSKA (reference sequence). CDR3 sequence: CSAELAGVAYEQYF. For the CDR3, the DNA is TGCAGTGCTGAGCTAGCGGGAGTGGCCTACGAGCAGTACTTC.

The J gene is TRBJ2-3, the V gene TRBV29-1; D is undetermined. In germline, CDR1 is SQVTM, CDR2 ANQGSEA. The CDR3 spans 13 residues. V was shortened by 4 bases and J by 2 bases, with 10 bases between the two germline ends. CDR3 loop: CSVGVEPTDTQYF. The CDR3 DNA follows: TGCAGCGTTGGCGTAGAACCCACAGATACGCAGTATTTT.

The chain is built from TRBV9 and TRBJ2-1; a weak D match, TRBD1 (6 bases). CDR3 length: 17 residues. Trimming shortened V by 3 bases and J by 4 bases, and 20 bases separated the two germline ends. The germline V gene has CDR1 SGDLS and CDR2 YYNGEE. This chain's CDR3 is CASSASYRAWGYNEQFF. The CDR3 coding sequence is TGTGCCAGCAGCGCTAGTTACAGGGCATGGGGATACAATGAGCAGTTCTTC.

The chain employs TRBV24-1 and TRBJ2-2; D might be TRBD2 (6 bases). The CDR3 has 17 amino acids. Germline V gene data show CDR1 as KGHDR and CDR2 as SFDVKD. The V and J ends lost 0 bases and 5 bases respectively, with 15 bases between them. The CDR3 spells CATSDLRASVGTGELFF. CDR3 DNA sequence: TGTGCCACCAGTGATTTGCGGGCTAGCGTTGGGACCGGGGAGCTGTTTTTT.

V gene TRBV7-2 combines with J gene TRBJ2-5, with D tentatively TRBD1 (6 bases). This CDR3 contains 16 residues. The germline V gene has CDR1 SGHTA and CDR2 FQGNSA. The germline V and J ends were trimmed by 3 bases and 5 bases, with 19 bases remaining between them. The CDR3 protein is CASSFSPGTTGETQYF. The CDR3 coding sequence is TGTGCCAGCAGCTTCTCCCCCGGGACAACTGGGGAGACCCAGTACTTC.

The chain uses TRBV29-1 and TRBJ1-1; D is undetermined. The CDR3 has 13 amino acids. CDR1 is SQVTM and CDR2 is ANQGSEA in the germline V gene. The V end was cut by 7 bases, the J end by 1 base, with 13 bases between. The CDR3 DNA is TGCAGCGCAACCTCGGGAGGGAACACTGAAGCTTTCTTT. It encodes CSATSGGNTEAFF.

The chain has TRBV6-2 or TRBV6-3 and TRBJ2-7; D remains unclear. Germline V gene data show CDR1 as MNHEY and CDR2 as SVGEGT. The CDR3 consists of 12 residues. Trimming took 0 bases from V and 2 from J, leaving 2 bases between them. The CDR3 nucleotides are TGTGCCAGCAGTTACTCCACCTACGAGCAGTACTTC. Protein: CASSYSTYEQYF.

This sequence joins TRBV7-2 and TRBJ2-3, with no clear D. The length of the CDR3 is 16 residues. Looked up from germline, CDR1 is SGHTA and CDR2 is FQGNSA. V lost 0 bases to trimming and J lost 1 base, with 11 bases between them. Here the CDR3 reads CASSLAIGIRTDTQYF. DNA of the CDR3: TGTGCCAGCAGCTTAGCCATCGGAATACGCACAGATACGCAGTATTTT.